The rows below give T cell receptor beta chains drawn from one sample of a study of cytomegalovirus exposure and HLA in healthy donors. Some clones are missing from TCRdb's copy, which holds only in-frame ones; the method was immunoSEQ multiplex PCR. The sample lists tens of thousands of clones, less than 70% occurring once. Sample: PBMCs. The origin of the receptors is a human donor in good health. Both conserved end residues are part of each CDR3. Fields, in order: V gene, J gene, clone size, D gene, CDR3 protein, CDR3 DNA. D genes are given only for firm matches. Clone size, where shown, is once, few, many, or a class for clones that have expanded.

TRBV6-1,TRBJ1-3,-,TRBD1,CASSQTGVTGNTIYF,TGTGCCAGCAGTCAAACAGGGGTAACTGGAAACACCATATATTTT
TRBV7-2,TRBJ2-7,-,TRBD1,CASSSSPGTGTLYF,TGTGCCAGCAGCTCCAGTCCGGGGACAGGGACGCTGTACTTC
TRBV29-1,TRBJ1-2,-,-,CSVYLQGVYGYTF,TGCAGCGTTTATTTACAGGGTGTCTATGGCTACACCTTC
TRBV15,TRBJ1-2,few,TRBD1,CATSRTRGASGYTF,TGTGCCACCAGCAGGACCAGGGGGGCGAGTGGCTACACCTTC
TRBV27,TRBJ1-2,few,-,CASSLTTGIGYTF,TGTGCCAGCAGTTTAACGACAGGTATTGGCTACACCTTC
TRBV5-1,TRBJ2-3,-,TRBD2,CASSLVPAGIRTDTQYF,TGCGCCAGCAGCTTGGTCCCAGCGGGAATCCGCACAGATACGCAGTATTTT
TRBV7-6,TRBJ1-4,-,TRBD1,CASSWGEGAGEKLFF,TGTGCCAGCAGCTGGGGTGAGGGGGCGGGTGAAAAACTGTTTTTT
TRBV25-1,TRBJ2-4,-,TRBD1,CASSEFGGTGGNIQYF,TGTGCCAGCAGTGAATTTGGGGGGACAGGGGGGAACATTCAGTACTTC
TRBV6-1,TRBJ1-2,-,-,CASSELGGGPNIGYTF,TGTGCCAGCAGTGAATTGGGCGGGGGGCCCAATATTGGCTACACCTTC
TRBV5-6,TRBJ1-2,few,-,CASSLVPGVFGYGYTF,TGTGCCAGCAGCTTGGTACCAGGGGTATTTGGGTATGGCTACACCTTC
TRBV18,TRBJ1-3,few,-,CASSPITLTGGSGNTIYF,TGTGCCAGCTCACCCATCACCCTGACAGGCGGCTCTGGAAACACCATATATTTT
TRBV19,TRBJ1-2,-,TRBD1,CASSIQGDRGYTF,TGTGCCAGTAGTATTCAGGGGGATCGGGGCTACACCTTC
TRBV10-3,TRBJ1-2,-,TRBD1,CAIRIGDRYSSNYGYTF,TGTGCCATCAGGATTGGGGACAGATACTCCTCTAACTATGGCTACACCTTC
TRBV30,TRBJ1-5,few,-,CAWSGDGVGQPQHF,TGTGCCTGGAGTGGAGACGGGGTTGGGCAGCCCCAGCATTTT
TRBV7-2,TRBJ1-2,-,-,CASSPSRQYGYTF,TGTGCCAGCAGCCCAAGCCGACAGTATGGCTACACCTTC
TRBV29-1,TRBJ1-5,-,TRBD1,CSVGNGTGGVRNQPQHF,TGCAGCGTTGGGAACGGGACAGGGGGCGTTCGCAATCAGCCCCAGCATTTT
TRBV9,TRBJ1-1,-,TRBD1,CASSVGSGGTEAFF,TGTGCCAGCAGCGTAGGGTCAGGGGGCACTGAAGCTTTCTTT
TRBV19,TRBJ2-7,few,-,CASTPTVTAYEQYF,TGTGCCAGTACGCCCACAGTAACGGCCTACGAGCAGTACTTC
TRBV4-3,TRBJ1-2,few,-,CASSQDGAPNYGYTF,TGCGCCAGCAGCCAAGATGGAGCCCCTAACTATGGCTACACCTTC
TRBV7-8,TRBJ1-6,few,TRBD1,CASSLRRQGNSPLHF,TGTGCCAGCAGCTTACGTCGACAGGGAAATTCACCCCTCCACTTT
TRBV30,TRBJ2-7,-,-,CATDSRHEQYF,TGTGCCACCGACAGCCGTCACGAGCAGTACTTC
TRBV4-3,TRBJ1-6,-,-,CASSQDNTYNSPLHF,TGCGCCAGCAGCCAAGACAACACCTATAATTCACCCCTCCACTTT
TRBV7-8,TRBJ2-7,-,TRBD2,CASSTTSGSYEQYF,TGTGCCAGCAGCACGACTAGCGGATCCTACGAGCAGTACTTC
TRBV7-3,TRBJ2-3,few,-,CASSEGSTDTQYF,TGTGCCAGCAGCGAGGGCAGCACAGATACGCAGTATTTT
TRBV6-4,TRBJ1-1,-,-,CASRMTGENTEAFF,TGTGCCAGCAGGATGACAGGAGAGAACACTGAAGCTTTCTTT
TRBV9,TRBJ1-2,few,TRBD1,CASSGPGTGVGGYTF,TGTGCCAGCAGCGGGCCTGGGACAGGGGTAGGCGGCTACACCTTC
TRBV30,TRBJ2-1,-,-,CAWNLGDYNEQFF,TGTGCCTGGAACCTGGGCGACTACAATGAGCAGTTCTTC
TRBV5-6,TRBJ1-6,few,-,CASSLRYSYNSPLHF,TGTGCCAGCAGCTTGCGCTACTCCTATAATTCACCCCTCCACTTT
TRBV7-2,TRBJ2-3,-,TRBD2,CVSSLVASGVDTQYF,TGTGTCAGCAGCTTAGTGGCTAGCGGGGTCGATACGCAGTATTTT
TRBV12-2,TRBJ1-5,-,-,CASRPEGGGFNQPQHF,TGTGCAAGTCGCCCAGAAGGAGGGGGCTTTAATCAGCCCCAGCATTTT
TRBV6-1,TRBJ2-7,few,TRBD2,CASSEASGGYSYEQYF,TGTGCCAGCAGTGAAGCGAGCGGGGGCTACTCCTACGAGCAGTACTTC
TRBV19,TRBJ1-5,-,-,CASSIGGSNQPQHF,TGTGCCAGTAGTATCGGCGGTAGCAATCAGCCCCAGCATTTT
TRBV27,TRBJ1-6,-,-,CASSSRRVSHNSPLHF,TGTGCCAGCAGTTCACGACGGGTCAGCCATAATTCACCCCTCCACTTT
TRBV7-2,TRBJ2-7,-,-,CASSPAGVDSSEQYF,TGTGCCAGCAGCCCCGCCGGGGTAGACTCCTCCGAGCAGTACTTC
TRBV4-3,TRBJ2-2,-,-,CASSQDVQLTGELFF,TGCGCCAGCAGCCAAGATGTCCAACTCACCGGGGAGCTGTTTTTT
TRBV18,TRBJ2-5,-,-,CASSPGGETQYF,TGTGCCAGCTCACCGGGGGGAGAGACCCAGTACTTC
TRBV18,TRBJ1-6,few,TRBD1,CASSPVAQGVVYSPLHF,TGTGCCAGCTCACCAGTGGCGCAGGGGGTCGTCTACTCACCCCTCCACTTT
TRBV7-9,TRBJ1-2,-,TRBD1,CASSGTGLGFYGYTF,TGTGCCAGCAGCGGGACAGGCCTGGGGTTCTATGGCTACACCTTC
TRBV2,TRBJ2-2,few,TRBD1,CASRAGTGMNTGELFF,TGTGCCAGCAGGGCCGGGACAGGGATGAACACCGGGGAGCTGTTTTTT
TRBV29-1,TRBJ1-5,-,-,CSAGGEDQPQHF,TGCAGCGCTGGCGGGGAGGATCAGCCCCAGCATTTT
TRBV29-1,TRBJ1-3,-,-,CSVVTGSNSGNTIYF,TGCAGCGTCGTTACAGGGTCTAACTCTGGAAACACCATATATTTT
TRBV19,TRBJ2-5,-,TRBD1,CASRKQGLFSETQYF,TGTGCCAGTCGTAAACAGGGGTTGTTCTCGGAGACCCAGTACTTC
TRBV27,TRBJ1-3,-,TRBD1,CARDRVGLYFSGNTIYF,TGTGCCAGGGACAGGGTGGGACTTTATTTCTCTGGAAACACCATATATTTT
TRBV15,TRBJ1-4,once,TRBD1,CATSRGTGGVTNEKLFF,TGTGCCACCAGCAGAGGGACAGGGGGCGTAACTAATGAAAAACTGTTTTTT
TRBV6-5,TRBJ1-6,-,TRBD1,CASSRQGANSPLHF,TGTGCCAGCAGCCGACAGGGGGCCAATTCACCCCTCCACTTT
TRBV5-1,TRBJ1-6,-,-,CASSPGGGYNSPLHF,TGCGCCAGCAGCCCCGGGGGGGGCTATAATTCACCCCTCCACTTT